This TCR beta chain came from a study of cytomegalovirus exposure and HLA in healthy donors. Germline CDR1 reads LNHDA; CDR2 reads SQIVND (reference sequence). Trimming took off 5 bases at V and 3 bases at J, with 20 bases between the two ends. The length of the CDR3 is 17 residues. Regarding donors, all were healthy bone marrow donors. The study ran its PCR with 60 Vbeta and 13 Jbeta primers. The protocol was immunoSEQ multiplex PCR, while the TCRdb copy is restricted to in-frame clones and leaves out a portion. The sample holds approximately 78,000 clones, about 72% seen once. The chain carries TRBV19 and TRBJ1-3, with a possible D match to TRBD1 (5 bases). What was sequenced was PBMCs. This TCR derives from a man in his forties or fifties in good health and CMV-seropositive. The CDR3 is CASSLFQGGFGGNTIYF. For the CDR3, the DNA is TGTGCCAGTAGTCTTTTCCAGGGAGGTTTCGGTGGAAACACCATATATTTT. Filled out from reference TRBV19 and TRBJ1-3, the complete variable domain reads DGGITQSPKYLFRKEGQNVTLSCEQNLNHDAMYWYRQDPGQGLRLIYYSQIVNDFQKGDIAEGYSVSREKKESFPLTVTSAQKNPTAFYLCASSLFQGGFGGNTIYFGEGSWLTVV.